The clone carrying this TCR beta chain turned up a few times. The entry originates in a study of blood T cells in healthy people across ages. Germline assignment: CDR1 SGHTA and CDR2 FQGTGA. This CDR3 contains 15 residues. V lost 0 bases and J lost 0, with 8 bases in between. A second roughly 7 to 11 cycle PCR used barcoded and J-beta primers. Each CDR3 protein gets one entry after TCRdb re-called the 5' RACE reads with MiXCR. There are approximately 850,000 distinct CDR3 sequences in the sample; 44% occur only once, and roughly a fifth lies in the top ten. The sample consisted of blood. The chain has TRBV7-3 and TRBJ2-5; no clear D. The sequence derives from a man in his sixties in good health. The CDR3 spells CASSLTGSYQETQYF. Written as DNA, the CDR3 is TGTGCCAGCAGCTTAACGGGCAGCTACCAAGAGACCCAGTACTTC. Filled out from reference TRBV7-3 and TRBJ2-5, the complete variable domain reads GAGVSQTPSNKVTEKGKYVELRCDPISGHTALYWYRQSLGQGPEFLIYFQGTGAADDSGLPNDRFFAVRPEGSVSTLKIQRTERGDSAVYLCASSLTGSYQETQYFGPGTRLLVL.